The next 17 T cell receptor beta chains were all read from a single sample in a study of lymphopenia after photon versus proton radiotherapy. The assay was immunoSEQ multiplex PCR, and TCRdb's table has in-frame clones only and misses some. The profile shows around 150,000 clones, about 85% of them singletons. Sequenced here: peripheral blood, sampled from a patient treated with photon-based radiotherapy. Source of these receptors: a man aged 50-60 years with gastric cancer.

V usage is TRBV18 and J usage is TRBJ2-3, with D possibly being TRBD2 (6 bases). The germline gives CDR1 KGHSH, CDR2 LQKENI. V dropped 10 bases and J dropped 0 bases, with 11 bases sitting between them. This CDR3 has 13 amino acids. The CDR3 sequence: CATQGTSTDTQYF. The CDR3 DNA is TGTGCCACCCAAGGGACTAGCACAGATACGCAGTATTTT. The full variable domain, rest sourced from reference TRBV18 and TRBJ2-3, is NAGVMQNPRHLVRRRGQEARLRCSPMKGHSHVYWYRQLPEEGLKFMVYLQKENIIDESGMPKERFSAEFPKEGPSILRIQQVVRGDSAAYFCATQGTSTDTQYFGPGTRLTVL.

This sequence joins TRBV4-1 and TRBJ2-1; 7 positions agree with TRBD1. CDR1 MGHRA and CDR2 YSYEKL come from the germline V gene. The J segment lost 9 bases and the V segment lost 3 bases, leaving 14 bases of the junction unmatched. CDR3 size: 16 residues. The CDR3 reads CASSHPTMTGSSEQFF. CDR3 bases: TGCGCCAGCAGCCACCCAACAATGACAGGGTCCAGTGAGCAGTTCTTC.

V is TRBV5-1 and J is TRBJ2-1, with TRBD1 matching over 9 bases. With 0 bases clipped from V and 2 bases from J, the junction kept 3 bases outside the gene matches. This CDR3 comprises 16 residues. Germline lookup yields CDR1 SGHRS and CDR2 YFSETQ. CDR3 nucleotide sequence: TGCGCCAGCAGCTTGGAGACAGGGGGGGCCTACAATGAGCAGTTCTTC. Amino acids: CASSLETGGAYNEQFF.

The V call is TRBV5-1, the J call TRBJ2-3; TRBD2 is a possible D gene (7 bases). Germline assignment: CDR1 SGHRS and CDR2 YFSETQ. This CDR3 contains 14 residues. The V end was cut by 1 base, the J end by 4 bases, with 10 bases between. The CDR3 protein is CASSLTGRADTQYF. The CDR3 nucleotides read TGCGCCAGCAGCTTGACAGGGAGGGCAGATACGCAGTATTTT. Together with reference TRBV5-1 and TRBJ2-3, the CDR3 gives the full variable domain: KAGVTQTPRYLIKTRGQQVTLSCSPISGHRSVSWYQQTPGQGLQFLFEYFSETQRNKGNFPGRFSGRQFSNSRSEMNVSTLELGDSALYLCASSLTGRADTQYFGPGTRLTVL.

This chain connects TRBV7-8 to TRBJ2-3; TRBD2 aligns across 10 bases. Unmatched junction bases numbered 13, after V lost 8 bases and J lost 2 bases. In germline, CDR1 is SGHVS, CDR2 FQNEAQ. This CDR3 has 17 amino acids. The CDR3 sequence: CASSVLAGQVITDTQYF. For the CDR3, the DNA is TGTGCCAGCTCAGTACTAGCGGGACAAGTTATCACAGATACGCAGTATTTT. The variable domain in full, with the rest retrieved from reference TRBV7-8 and TRBJ2-3, is GAGVSQSPRYKVAKRGQDVALRCDPISGHVSLFWYQQALGQGPEFLTYFQNEAQLDKSGLPSDRFFAERPEGSVSTLKIQRTQQEDSAVYLCASSVLAGQVITDTQYFGPGTRLTVL.

The sample holds a few counts of this clone. The CDR3 protein is CSAKTNTEAFF. For the CDR3, the DNA is TGCAGTGCTAAAACGAACACTGAAGCTTTCTTT. V is TRBV20-1 and J is TRBJ1-1; D not resolved. This CDR3 is 11 amino acids long. CDR1 and CDR2 (germline): DFQATT, SNEGSKA (reference sequence). Trimming left V 4 bases short and J 1 base short, with 4 bases between.

This clone was counted between two and nine times. The gene calls are TRBV30 and TRBJ1-1; D is unresolved. The germline gives CDR1 GTSNPN, CDR2 SVGIG (reference sequence). The CDR3 covers 11 residues. V lost 2 bases to trimming and J lost 8 bases, with 9 bases between them. The CDR3 bases are TGTGCCTGGAGTACCGACGTAGAAGCTTTCTTT. This gives the protein CAWSTDVEAFF.

CDR3 loop: CASSLDGNNHEQFF. The CDR3 DNA reads TGTGCCAGCAGCTTAGATGGGAATAATCATGAGCAGTTCTTC. The chain recombines TRBV7-9 with TRBJ2-1, with no clear D. The germline V gene encodes CDR1 SEHNR and CDR2 FQNEAQ (reference sequence). The CDR3 sequence is 14 residues long. Trimming left V 1 base short and J 8 bases short, with 12 bases between.

The chain has TRBV5-1 and TRBJ2-7; 10 bases align to TRBD1. Germline trimming cut 4 bases from V and 0 bases from J; bases unmatched to any gene: 1. The germline CDR1 and CDR2 sequences are SGHRS and YFSETQ. There are 14 residues in the CDR3. CDR3 nucleotides: TGCGCCAGCAGCCGGACAGGGGGCTCCTACGAGCAGTACTTC. Translating gives CASSRTGGSYEQYF.

This clone was counted only a few times. This chain connects TRBV28 to TRBJ1-2; maybe TRBD1 (5 bases). The CDR3 covers 15 residues. Trimming removed 4 bases from V and 6 bases from J, with 18 bases in between. Germline V gene sequence: CDR1 MDHEN, CDR2 SYDVKM. In DNA form, the CDR3 reads TGTGCCAGCAGTTCCAGTAAGGGGCAGGGTAATGGCTACACCTTC. Translated: CASSSSKGQGNGYTF.

The chain uses TRBV7-9 and TRBJ1-1; the match to TRBD1 covers 7 bases. V shed 3 bases, J shed 0 bases, and the junction held 7 bases outside the gene matches. This CDR3 has 16 residues. From germline, CDR1 is SEHNR and CDR2 FQNEAQ (reference sequence). The CDR3 is CASSFPTGTLNTEAFF. The CDR3 DNA reads TGTGCCAGCAGCTTCCCGACAGGGACATTGAACACTGAAGCTTTCTTT. Variable domain in full (rest from reference TRBV7-9 and TRBJ1-1): DTGVSQNPRHKITKRGQNVTFRCDPISEHNRLYWYRQTLGQGPEFLTYFQNEAQLEKSRLLSDRFSAERPKGSFSTLEIQRTEQGDSAMYLCASSFPTGTLNTEAFFGQGTRLTVV.

This clone came up once. The chain has TRBV4-3 and TRBJ2-5; 10 bases fit TRBD2. The CDR3 sequence is 15 residues long. Germline V gene sequence: CDR1 LGHNA, CDR2 YSLEER. V lost 4 bases to trimming and J lost 2 bases; unmatched junction nucleotides: 4. This CDR3 reads CASSRGTSVQETQYF. CDR3 sequence (DNA): TGCGCCAGCAGCCGCGGGACTAGCGTGCAAGAGACCCAGTACTTC.

CDR3 in amino acids: CASSFPGEDTQYF. The CDR3 DNA reads as TGCGCCAGCAGTTTCCCAGGGGAAGATACGCAGTATTTT. V usage is TRBV10-1 and J usage is TRBJ2-3, with D possibly TRBD1 on 6 matching bases. Germline V gives CDR1 WNHNN, CDR2 SYGVQD (reference sequence). The CDR3 runs 13 residues. Trimming removed 5 bases at V and 5 bases at J, with 11 bases between.

This rearrangement joins TRBV7-6 to TRBJ1-5, with TRBD1 as a possible D gene (5 bases). CDR1 and CDR2 from the germline V gene are SGHVS and FNYEAQ. V lost 5 bases to trimming and J lost 7 bases, with 12 bases between them. The CDR3 consists of 13 residues. CDR3 bases: TGTGCCAGCAGCCCCGGGACTGGGCAGCCCCAGCATTTT. Its protein product is CASSPGTGQPQHF.

The V gene is TRBV5-5, the J gene TRBJ1-2, with D tentatively TRBD1 (5 bases). CDR3 length: 14 amino acids. Germline V CDR1 and CDR2: SGHKS, YYEKEE (reference sequence). Trimming took 4 bases from V and 3 from J, leaving 13 bases between them. The CDR3 sequence is CASSNPGRHYGYTF. The CDR3 coding sequence is TGTGCCAGCAGCAATCCGGGACGGCACTATGGCTACACCTTC. Complete variable domain (other parts from reference TRBV5-5 and TRBJ1-2): DAGVTQSPTHLIKTRGQQVTLRCSPISGHKSVSWYQQVLGQGPQFIFQYYEKEERGRGNFPDRFSARQFPNYSSELNVNALLLGDSALYLCASSNPGRHYGYTFGSGTRLTVV.

The CDR3 loop reads CASRATGAFGGANVLTF. The CDR3, as DNA: TGTGCCAGCAGGGCTACAGGGGCATTCGGAGGGGCCAACGTCCTGACTTTC. This chain connects TRBV2 to TRBJ2-6; the match to TRBD1 covers 7 bases. V was clipped by 6 bases and J by 4 bases; unmatched bases: 12. The CDR3 runs 17 residues. Looked up from germline, CDR1 is SNHLY and CDR2 is FYNNEI.

This clone was observed once. This chain links TRBV19 with TRBJ2-7; no reliable D call. Trimming took 5 bases from V and 5 from J, leaving 25 bases between them. The CDR3 contains 17 residues. The germline gives CDR1 LNHDA, CDR2 SQIVND (reference sequence). CDR3 DNA sequence: TGTGCCAGTAGTGCGGCCTTCCCCATAGGGCCTAAGAACGAGCAGTACTTC. This translates into CASSAAFPIGPKNEQYF.